The clone carrying this T cell receptor (beta chain) was observed a few times. Its antigen remains unidentified. Prior to thyroid surgery, none of the patients had received any treatment. This record comes from a study of metastatic and nonmetastatic thyroid tumors. Whole-study context: Across blood and tumor or nodule tissue, repertoires from malignant and benign thyroid patients were compared with one another. Whole-study results and caveats: Within blood and tumor, benign nodules reportedly had significantly lower TCR beta diversity than malignant thyroid tumors did.

CDR1 WSHSY and CDR2 SAAADI come from the germline V gene. This CDR3 contains 11 residues. V dropped 3 bases and J dropped 4 bases, with 4 bases sitting between them. Authors' analysis steps: The authors used CDR3 differences across clinicopathological groups to build a distant-metastasis classifier for papillary thyroid cancer. TCRdb re-called clones via MiXCR from the PCR reads. The V and J calls, along with clone size, are taken from TCRdb and not from the paper's own processing. The sample lists about 20,000 clones; roughly a third were seen once. The TCR sequence derives from a female donor with papillary thyroid cancer or a benign thyroid nodule (not recorded which). Some clones in this sample may be carry-over from other donors' samples. V and J are TRBV10-2 and TRBJ2-7; D remains ambiguous. Input material: tumor tissue. The CDR3 DNA reads as TGCGCCAGCAGTGAAGGATACGAGCAGTACTTC. Residues: CASSEGYEQYF.